This TCR beta chain was retrieved from a study of blood T cell repertoires in COVID-19 (dated by TCRdb to about 2020). Describing the broader study: Samples covering the acute and convalescent phases of COVID-19 were provided by collaborators in the United States, Italy and Spain. The repertoires were released in a freely available public database meant as a resource for research on the immune response to SARS-CoV-2. HLA class I and class II types, where available, came from metadata supplied by the sample provider rather than from assay-based typing. Subjects who had been exposed to COVID-19, were actively infected with it, or had recovered from it provided the deeply sampled blood TCRbeta repertoires that made up the dataset. The prospective study material was composed of cDNA or gDNA derived from T cells, B-cell-depleted T cells, or PBMCs. The samples were drawn from two sources: the first 160 participants of the ongoing ImmuneRACE study, and 1,000 to 1,500 subjects contributed by 6 global collaborators. Sample metadata almost always included a de-identified subject ID, COVID-19 status, age in years and sex. General conclusions and limits of the study: The quantity of clinical and demographic metadata differed by source and by participant and was supplied without curation.

The germline V gene yields MGHRA for CDR1 and YSYEKL for CDR2. Unmatched junction bases come to 10, with V trimmed by 0 bases and J by 8 bases. Including cysteine and phenylalanine, the CDR3 has 16 amino acids. Only the CDR3 region is kept as DNA, spanning 48 bases read in frame from base 1. Each collaborating institution followed its own protocols to collect whole blood in K2EDTA tubes. For TCRbeta analysis, collaborators shipped samples in one of three forms: frozen whole blood, isolated PBMCs, or DNA extracted from either of those sample types. The immunoSEQ Assay, a bias-controlled multiplex PCR, was used to amplify TCRbeta CDR3 regions from genomic DNA. Under the source paper's analysis protocol: The number of nucleated cells in each sample was estimated from the amplification of reference gene primers within the assay. Sequence reads were collapsed and filtered to measure the absolute abundance of every unique TCRbeta CDR3 rearrangement. For each sample, productive Simpson clonality was calculated as the square root of Simpson's diversity index across productive rearrangements. Sourced from immuneACCESS, this table was stored by TCRdb with only in-frame sequences that have V and J called. A share of the clones is absent; for the studies checked, an unresolved V gene accounts for under half, and the remainder has no known explanation. The DNA was the basis for D and trimming; V, J and clone size are from that table. A total of some 670,000 clones appear in this sample, approximately 90% of them only once. The ten biggest clones cover roughly 0.26% of the sample.

To note about this clone: Its antigen remains undetermined. No base quality values were provided; no much bigger clone lies one nucleotide off.

The chain joins TRBV4-1 to TRBJ1-2; a stretch of 9 junction bases matches TRBD1. This receptor was obtained from a woman aged 18-29 years with acute or convalescent COVID-19. Material: peripheral blood. The CDR3 protein sequence reads: CASSQEENRGRFGYTF. The DNA is as follows: TGCGCCAGCAGCCAAGAGGAGAACAGGGGGCGATTCGGCTACACCTTC.